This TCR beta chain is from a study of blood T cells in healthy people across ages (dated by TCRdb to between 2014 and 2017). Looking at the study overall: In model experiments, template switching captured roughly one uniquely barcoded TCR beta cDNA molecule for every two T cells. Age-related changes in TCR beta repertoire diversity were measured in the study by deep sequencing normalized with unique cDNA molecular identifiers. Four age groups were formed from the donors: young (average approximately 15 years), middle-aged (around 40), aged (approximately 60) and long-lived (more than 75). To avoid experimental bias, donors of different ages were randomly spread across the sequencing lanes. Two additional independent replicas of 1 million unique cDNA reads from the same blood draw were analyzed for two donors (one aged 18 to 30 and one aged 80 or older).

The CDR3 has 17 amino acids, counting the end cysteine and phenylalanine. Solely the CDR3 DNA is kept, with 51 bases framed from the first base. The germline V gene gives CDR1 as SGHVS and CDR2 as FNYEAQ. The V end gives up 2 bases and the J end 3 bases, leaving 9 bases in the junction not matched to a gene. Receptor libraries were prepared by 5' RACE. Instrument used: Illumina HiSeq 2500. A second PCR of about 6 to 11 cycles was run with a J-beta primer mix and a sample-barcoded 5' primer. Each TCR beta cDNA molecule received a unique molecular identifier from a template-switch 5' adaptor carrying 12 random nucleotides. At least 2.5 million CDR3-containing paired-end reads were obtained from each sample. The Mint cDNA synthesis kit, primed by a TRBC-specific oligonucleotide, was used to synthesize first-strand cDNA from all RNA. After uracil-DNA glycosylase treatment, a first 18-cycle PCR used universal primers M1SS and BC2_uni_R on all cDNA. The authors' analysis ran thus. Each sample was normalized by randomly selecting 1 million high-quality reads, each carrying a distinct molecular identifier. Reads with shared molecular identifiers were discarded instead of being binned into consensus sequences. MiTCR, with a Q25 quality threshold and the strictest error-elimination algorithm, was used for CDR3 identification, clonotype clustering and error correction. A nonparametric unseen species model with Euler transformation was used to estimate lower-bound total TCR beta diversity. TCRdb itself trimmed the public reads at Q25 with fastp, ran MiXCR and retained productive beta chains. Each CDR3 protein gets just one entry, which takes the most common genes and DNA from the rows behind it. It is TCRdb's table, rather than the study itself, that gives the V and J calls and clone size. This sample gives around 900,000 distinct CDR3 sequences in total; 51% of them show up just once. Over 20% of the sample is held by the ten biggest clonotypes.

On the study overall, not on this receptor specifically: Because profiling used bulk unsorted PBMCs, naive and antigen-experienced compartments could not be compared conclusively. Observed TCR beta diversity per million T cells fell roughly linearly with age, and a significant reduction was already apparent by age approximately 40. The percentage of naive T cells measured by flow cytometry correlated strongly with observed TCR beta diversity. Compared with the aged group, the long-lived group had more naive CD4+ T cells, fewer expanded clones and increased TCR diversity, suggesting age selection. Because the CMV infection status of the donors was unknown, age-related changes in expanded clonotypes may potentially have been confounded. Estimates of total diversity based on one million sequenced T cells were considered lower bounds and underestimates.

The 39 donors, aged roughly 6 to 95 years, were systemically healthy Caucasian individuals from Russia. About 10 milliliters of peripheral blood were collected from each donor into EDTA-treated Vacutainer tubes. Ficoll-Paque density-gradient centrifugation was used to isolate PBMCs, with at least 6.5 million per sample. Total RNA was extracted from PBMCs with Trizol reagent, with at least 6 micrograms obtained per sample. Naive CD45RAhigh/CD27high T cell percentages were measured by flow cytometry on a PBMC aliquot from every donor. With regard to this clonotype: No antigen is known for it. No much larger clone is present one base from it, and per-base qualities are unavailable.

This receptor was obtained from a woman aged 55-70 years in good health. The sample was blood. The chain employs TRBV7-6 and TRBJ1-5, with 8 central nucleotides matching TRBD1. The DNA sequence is TGTGCCAGCAGCTTATATGGGGGACAGGTCCTCAATCAGCCCCAGCATTTT. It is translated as CASSLYGGQVLNQPQHF.